These 8 T cell receptor beta chains came from one sample sequenced in a study of CD8 T cells in ankylosing spondylitis. TCRdb reprocessed the 5' RACE reads with MiXCR, giving one entry per CDR3 protein. This sample has around 330,000 distinct CDR3 sequences, with 11% found just once. Input material: blood, either unsorted or a sorted T cell fraction (not recorded which). The receptors shown here come from a female donor with ankylosing spondylitis or in good health (not recorded which).

This clonotype came up many times. The V gene is TRBV10-3, the J gene TRBJ2-7; maybe TRBD1 (7 bases). CDR3 length: 14 amino acids. Looked up from germline, CDR1 is ENHRY and CDR2 is SYGVKD. Trimming cost V 0 bases and J 6 bases, with 12 bases left between them. CDR3 nucleotide sequence: TGTGCCATCAGTGAGTCCAGGGGGGCGGGCGAGCAGTACTTC. This sequence encodes CAISESRGAGEQYF.

This chain joins TRBV20-1 and TRBJ2-7; 11 positions match TRBD2. CDR1 and CDR2 (germline): DFQATT, SNEGSKA (reference sequence). Trimming at V came to 4 bases and at J to 4 bases, leaving 18 bases not matched to a gene. The CDR3 totals 18 residues. DNA for the CDR3: TGCAGTGCTATCGTCCCGGGACTAGCGGACTCCCCCTATTACGAGCAGTACTTC. It is translated as CSAIVPGLADSPYYEQYF.

This clonotype has a count of ten or more. This chain uses TRBV27 with TRBJ1-6, with D hard to call. The CDR3 sequence is 14 residues long. CDR1 is MNHEY, CDR2 SMNVEV, per germline (reference sequence). Between the trimmed V and J ends, which lost 3 bases and 7 bases, there was a span of 10 bases. The CDR3 spells CASSLAGPNSPLHF. DNA of the CDR3: TGTGCCAGCAGTTTGGCGGGTCCAAATTCACCCCTCCACTTT.

About this clonotype itself: One end of the junction fails to match germline, which may point to a read error. V gene TRBV5-1 combines with J gene TRBJ1-4; the D is unclear. Germline V gene sequence: CDR1 SGHRS, CDR2 YFSETQ. This CDR3 comprises 15 residues. Here the CDR3 DNA reads TGCGCCAGCAGTCCAATGATGGGGAAGAATGAAAAACAGTTTTTT. Translation: CASSPMMGKNEKQFF.

This clonotype was observed at least ten times. The CDR3 protein is CASSGGTSGIGEQFF. The CDR3 DNA reads TGTGCCAGCAGTGGAGGGACTAGCGGGATAGGTGAGCAGTTCTTC. The chain couples TRBV27 to TRBJ2-1, with 13 bases fitting TRBD2. Germline lookup yields CDR1 MNHEY and CDR2 SMNVEV (reference sequence). The CDR3 extends over 15 amino acids. J was trimmed by 9 bases and V by 5 bases; bases with no gene match: 7.

This clonotype was seen repeatedly, ten times or more. The DNA of the CDR3 is TGCGCCAGCAGCTTGGGACAGGGCCCTAATCAGCCCCAGCATTTT. As protein: CASSLGQGPNQPQHF. This chain links TRBV5-1 with TRBJ1-5; 7 bases are a match to TRBD1. Germline CDR1 reads SGHRS; CDR2 reads YFSETQ. This CDR3 comprises 15 residues. Germline trimming cut 0 bases from V and 4 bases from J; bases unmatched to any gene: 4.

This clonotype has at least ten counts. The V and J genes are TRBV5-1 and TRBJ1-1; D gene unclear. Germline CDR1 and CDR2: SGHRS and YFSETQ. The CDR3 has 13 residues. V shed 4 bases and J shed 3 bases, with 10 bases lying between them. The CDR3 is CASSATLDTEAFF. CDR3 nucleotide sequence: TGCGCCAGCAGCGCTACTTTGGACACTGAAGCTTTCTTT.

This clonotype was seen repeatedly, ten times or more. The chain couples TRBV6-1 to TRBJ1-5, with 7 bases matching TRBD1. The V gene's germline CDR1 is MNHNS and CDR2 SASEGT. The CDR3 consists of 16 residues. With 3 bases clipped from V and 2 bases from J, the junction kept 7 bases outside the gene matches. The CDR3 is CASSDLTGLGNQPQHF. The CDR3 DNA reads as TGTGCCAGCAGTGATCTGACAGGGTTGGGCAATCAGCCCCAGCATTTT.